These 22 T cell receptor beta chains share one sample of origin, sequenced in a study of beta chain features in type 1 diabetes. The authors reverse transcribed all of the isolated RNA, so sequencing captured expressed TCRB transcripts. Libraries were prepared by immunoSEQ multiplex PCR; TCRdb keeps only in-frame clonotypes and omits some of them. This repertoire shows some 360,000 clones, roughly a fifth found once; its top ten account for 0.044%. The specimen sequenced was naive CD4+ T cells from blood. These receptor sequences come from a woman younger than 35 in good health.

This CDR3 reads CASSQGTGQRNQPQHF. Here the CDR3 DNA reads TGCGCCAGCAGCCAAGGGACAGGGCAAAGGAATCAGCCCCAGCATTTT. The chain joins TRBV4-1 to TRBJ1-5; 8 bases align to TRBD1. V gave up 1 base and J gave up 4 bases; unmatched junction bases: 6. Germline-derived CDR1 and CDR2 are MGHRA and YSYEKL. The CDR3 is 16 amino acids.

This chain uses TRBV7-9 with TRBJ1-2, with 12 bases fitting TRBD1. This CDR3 spans 16 amino acids. Germline V gene data show CDR1 as SEHNR and CDR2 as FQNEAQ (reference sequence). Trimming cost V 5 bases and J 5 bases; bases outside gene matches: 9. The CDR3, as DNA: TGTGCCAGCAGCGTATCCGGGACAGGGGGCCCTTATGGCTACACCTTC. Encoded protein: CASSVSGTGGPYGYTF.

The J gene is TRBJ2-7, the V gene TRBV28; 8 bases map to TRBD2. Per germline, CDR1 MDHEN and CDR2 SYDVKM. V shed 2 bases and J 3 bases; nucleotides not matched to a gene: 3. This CDR3 is 14 amino acids long. DNA for the CDR3: TGTGCCAGCAGTTTACGGGGGGGAGACTACGAGCAGTACTTC. Amino acid sequence: CASSLRGGDYEQYF. Full variable domain (missing parts from reference TRBV28 and TRBJ2-7): DVKVTQSSRYLVKRTGEKVFLECVQDMDHENMFWYRQDPGLGLRLIYFSYDVKMKEKGDIPEGYSVSREKKERFSLILESASTNQTSMYLCASSLRGGDYEQYFGPGTRLTVT.

The table lists this clone with a few counts. This rearrangement joins TRBV6-6 to TRBJ2-1; TRBD2 aligns across 10 bases. The V and J ends lost 6 bases and 10 bases, in that order; junction bases with no gene match: 12. The CDR3 consists of 15 residues. Germline V gene data show CDR1 as MNHNY and CDR2 as SVGAGI (reference sequence). The CDR3 region is CASRPSSGGGEEQFF. The CDR3 DNA follows: TGTGCCAGCAGACCTTCTAGCGGGGGTGGGGAGGAGCAGTTCTTC.

This sequence joins TRBV19 and TRBJ2-1; perhaps TRBD2 as D (5 bases). This CDR3 is 15 amino acids long. Trimming left V 3 bases short and J 5 bases short, with 14 bases between. In germline, CDR1 is LNHDA, CDR2 SQIVND (reference sequence). In nucleotides, the CDR3 is TGTGCCAGTAGTATCCTCGGCCTAGCAGACAATGAGCAGTTCTTC. Its translation: CASSILGLADNEQFF.

This clone was counted between two and nine times. The genes are TRBV30 and TRBJ1-1; D is undetermined. The CDR3 contains 14 residues. The V end lost 0 bases, the J end lost 5 bases, and 13 bases lay between the germline ends. Per germline, CDR1 GTSNPN and CDR2 SVGIG (reference sequence). CDR3 sequence: CAWSVRAGGTEAFF. The CDR3, as DNA: TGTGCCTGGAGTGTACGGGCCGGAGGAACTGAAGCTTTCTTT.

This clone was detected a few times. V is TRBV5-1 and J is TRBJ1-1; 7 bases line up with TRBD1. Trimming removed 0 bases from V and 1 base from J; junction bases left unmatched: 3. CDR3 length: 15 amino acids. Germline V gene sequence: CDR1 SGHRS, CDR2 YFSETQ. CDR3 bases: TGCGCCAGCAGCTTGGCAGGGACAGCGAACACTGAAGCTTTCTTT. Translated: CASSLAGTANTEAFF.

The chain carries TRBV11-3 and TRBJ2-1; unclear D gene. Germline V CDR1 and CDR2: SGHNT, YENEEA. The V end lost 6 bases, the J end lost 9 bases, and 12 bases lay between the germline ends. This CDR3 has 12 residues. CDR3 residues: CASRSLAGEQFF. The CDR3 nucleotides are TGTGCCAGCAGGTCATTAGCCGGTGAGCAGTTCTTC.

The chain combines TRBV18 with TRBJ1-2; D is possibly TRBD1 (5 bases). The CDR3 contains 14 residues. V lost 6 bases, J lost 4 bases, and 15 bases lay in between. Germline CDR1 KGHSH, CDR2 LQKENI. In DNA form, the CDR3 reads TGTGCCAGCTCCCCCCTACAGGACCGCTATGGCTACACCTTC. This sequence encodes CASSPLQDRYGYTF.

This chain connects TRBV7-9 to TRBJ2-7, with D possibly TRBD1 on 5 matching bases. Deletions cut 1 base from V and 7 bases from J, with 20 bases between. The CDR3 has 16 residues. Germline-derived CDR1 and CDR2 are SEHNR and FQNEAQ (reference sequence). The CDR3 DNA reads TGTGCCAGCAGCTTAGTCAGCCCTATAATGGGGCTTGAGCAGTACTTC. Encoded protein: CASSLVSPIMGLEQYF.

This chain uses TRBV9 with TRBJ2-2, with D perhaps TRBD2 (6 bases). V was shortened by 0 bases and J by 1 base, with 10 bases between the two germline ends. In germline, CDR1 is SGDLS, CDR2 YYNGEE. This CDR3 has 16 residues. CDR3 nucleotides: TGTGCCAGCAGCGTAGCCGGGGGAAGGAACACCGGGGAGCTGTTTTTT. It is translated as CASSVAGGRNTGELFF.

This clone was picked up a small number of times. J is TRBJ2-3 and V is TRBV19; 8 bases are shared with TRBD2. J gave up 0 bases and V 10 bases, and 3 bases lay outside the gene matches. Germline loops: CDR1 LNHDA, CDR2 SQIVND (reference sequence). The length of the CDR3 is 13 residues. The CDR3 DNA sequence: TGTGCCATTTCTAGCGGGAGCACAGATACGCAGTATTTT. Translated, it gives CAISSGSTDTQYF.

The gene calls are TRBV4-1 and TRBJ2-5, with D perhaps matching TRBD2 (6 bases). The CDR3 spans 13 residues. V dropped 4 bases and J dropped 5 bases, with 11 bases sitting between them. Germline V gives CDR1 MGHRA, CDR2 YSYEKL. The chain's CDR3 is CASSLREKETQYF. DNA for the CDR3: TGCGCCAGCAGCCTTCGGGAGAAGGAGACCCAGTACTTC.

This clone has just a few counts. The genes are TRBV6-5 and TRBJ2-1, with a tentative D call TRBD2 (5 bases). Trimming shortened V by 5 bases and J by 2 bases, and 10 bases separated the two germline ends. Germline CDR1 is MNHEY and CDR2 is SVGAGI. The CDR3 loop spans 14 amino acids. In nucleotides, the CDR3 is TGTGCCAGCAGTCCGGGGAGAACCTACAATGAGCAGTTCTTC. Residues: CASSPGRTYNEQFF.

The chain uses TRBV5-1 and TRBJ2-3; 11 bases are a match to TRBD2. Germline-derived CDR1 and CDR2 are SGHRS and YFSETQ. The V segment lost 4 bases and the J segment 0 bases; nucleotides outside the gene matches: 4. The CDR3 sequence is 16 residues long. As DNA, the CDR3 is TGCGCCAGCAGCACGACTAGCGGGGTTAGCACAGATACGCAGTATTTT. Amino acid sequence: CASSTTSGVSTDTQYF.

The chain combines TRBV5-4 with TRBJ1-1, with D unresolved. The CDR3 consists of 13 residues. V was trimmed by 0 bases and J by 5 bases, leaving 8 bases between them. Germline V gene data show CDR1 as SGHNT and CDR2 as YYREEE (reference sequence). The CDR3 protein is CASSLAPGTEAFF. The CDR3, as DNA: TGTGCCAGCAGCTTGGCCCCGGGGACTGAAGCTTTCTTT.

This chain connects TRBV2 to TRBJ1-6; the D gene is possibly TRBD1 (5 bases). The CDR3 covers 14 residues. Germline lookup yields CDR1 SNHLY and CDR2 FYNNEI. V was trimmed by 8 bases and J by 7 bases, leaving 15 bases between them. The CDR3 DNA reads TGTGCCAGCCGGGCACAGGTGGACAATTCACCCCTCCACTTT. It is translated as CASRAQVDNSPLHF.

In this sample, this clone turned up a few times. The chain carries TRBV19 and TRBJ1-2; 8 nucleotides match TRBD1. Germline values: CDR1 LNHDA, CDR2 SQIVND (reference sequence). The CDR3 runs to 11 residues. Trimming took 8 bases from V and 10 from J; bases not matched to a gene: 6. CDR3 in DNA: TGTGCCAGTCGACAGGGGTTCTCCTACACCTTC. It codes for CASRQGFSYTF.

Only one count was recorded for this clone. V gene TRBV2 combines with J gene TRBJ1-1, with a tentative D call TRBD1 (5 bases). The germline CDR1 and CDR2 sequences are SNHLY and FYNNEI. The CDR3 contains 13 residues. V was clipped by 4 bases and J by 6 bases, with 12 bases between them. The CDR3 nucleotides read TGTGCCAGCAGTGGACAGACAGTCGCTGAAGCTTTCTTT. Translated: CASSGQTVAEAFF.

The chain employs TRBV7-9 and TRBJ2-1; TRBD1 matches at 9 bases. The V segment lost 3 bases and the J segment 9 bases; nucleotides outside the gene matches: 6. There are 14 residues in the CDR3. CDR1 and CDR2 from the germline V gene are SEHNR and FQNEAQ (reference sequence). CDR3 bases: TGTGCCAGCAGCTTTATGGACAGGGGTAGTGAGCAGTTCTTC. It specifies CASSFMDRGSEQFF.

CDR3 sequence (DNA): TGTGCCAGCAGCTTCAACAGGGGCGACGAGCAGTACTTC. This codes for CASSFNRGDEQYF. V and J are TRBV5-4 and TRBJ2-7; 7 bases are shared with TRBD1. The V gene's germline CDR1 is SGHNT and CDR2 YYREEE (reference sequence). Trimming removed 2 bases from V and 5 bases from J; junction bases left unmatched: 4. This CDR3 is built from 13 residues.

The rearrangement links TRBV30 to TRBJ2-5; no reliable D call. CDR1 is GTSNPN and CDR2 is SVGIG in the germline V gene (reference sequence). Trimming removed 5 bases at V and 2 bases at J, with 15 bases between. CDR3 length: 14 amino acids. CDR3 region: CAWVPLGQQETQYF. The CDR3 DNA reads as TGTGCCTGGGTCCCCCTGGGCCAGCAAGAGACCCAGTACTTC.